Given below is one T cell receptor beta chain in context. Its antigen remains unknown. Germline loops: CDR1 SGHTA, CDR2 FQGNSA. J gave up 1 base and V 5 bases, and 4 bases lay outside the gene matches. The CDR3 consists of 14 residues. Individual cDNA molecules were tagged with unique molecular identifiers. TCRdb fed the 5' RACE reads into MiXCR, producing one record per CDR3 protein. The sample has about 81,000 distinct CDR3 sequences, about 6.5% seen once; the top ten hold under 10%. This sample was included in a study of early T cells in non-severe SARS-CoV-2 infection. About the research overall: Chains from this unsorted whole-blood bulk RNA could not be paired. Points from the study as a whole: The study's VDJdb matching favored anti-spike CD8 responses and missed private and CD4 specificities.

The sequence was collected from an adult who was a healthcare worker with PCR-confirmed SARS-CoV-2 infection or an uninfected control (not recorded which). The chain employs TRBV7-2 and TRBJ2-5, with 7 nucleotides matching TRBD2. Sequencing was done on a sample of whole blood. This CDR3 is CASSRASGQETQYF. CDR3 DNA sequence: TGTGCCAGCAGCCGTGCTAGCGGCCAAGAGACCCAGTACTTC.